A single sample gave rise to the 15 T cell receptor beta chains below, sequenced in a study of blood T cell repertoires in COVID-19. Sequencing used immunoSEQ multiplex PCR; TCRdb keeps in-frame clones, though not all of them. Of roughly 400,000 clones in the sample, 70% to 90% are singletons; the top ten hold around 1.5%. The sample taken for sequencing was PBMCs or T cells enriched from blood (not recorded which). The origin of the receptors is a woman aged 18 to 35 who had been exposed to COVID-19.

This clone was counted a few times. The genes are TRBV19 and TRBJ2-1, with a possible D match to TRBD1 (6 bases). Trimming removed 2 bases from V and 6 bases from J, with 14 bases in between. The CDR3 sequence is 15 residues long. Looked up from germline, CDR1 is LNHDA and CDR2 is SQIVND (reference sequence). For the CDR3, the DNA is TGTGCCAGTAGTATATCTGGGGGCTTAGGCAATGAGCAGTTCTTC. It encodes CASSISGGLGNEQFF.

This clone was seen a single time. The chain carries TRBV5-1 and TRBJ2-1, with D maybe TRBD2 (6 bases). CDR3 length: 13 residues. V dropped 6 bases and J dropped 4 bases, with 11 bases sitting between them. In germline, CDR1 is SGHRS, CDR2 YFSETQ. CDR3: CASKPGLYNEQFF. CDR3 nucleotides: TGCGCCAGCAAACCGGGACTTTACAATGAGCAGTTCTTC.

The chain joins TRBV6-1 to TRBJ2-7, with TRBD1 matching over 7 bases. V trimming: 0 bases; J trimming: 4 bases; junction bases outside the gene matches: 9. The CDR3 runs to 16 residues. CDR1 is MNHNS, CDR2 SASEGT, per germline. The DNA of the CDR3 is TGTGCCAGCAGTGAAGCGTTTCAGGGGGTGAGGTACGAGCAGTACTTC. As protein: CASSEAFQGVRYEQYF.

The genes are TRBV7-2 and TRBJ2-5; 8 bases align to TRBD2. Per the germline V gene, CDR1 is SGHTA and CDR2 is FQGNSA. Trimming cost V 5 bases and J 4 bases; bases outside gene matches: 12. The CDR3 loop spans 16 amino acids. CDR3 nucleotide sequence: TGTGCCAGCAGCCTTACCGGGGGGGGCCTACTAGAGACCCAGTACTTC. The encoded protein is CASSLTGGGLLETQYF.

The V gene is TRBV2, the J gene TRBJ2-2; 8 bases match TRBD1. The J segment lost 1 base and the V segment lost 7 bases, leaving 8 bases of the junction unmatched. The CDR3 totals 16 residues. CDR1 is SNHLY and CDR2 is FYNNEI in the germline V gene. CDR3 nucleotide sequence: TGTGCCAGCACCCCCAAGACAGGGGAGAACACCGGGGAGCTGTTTTTT. Translation: CASTPKTGENTGELFF.

The chain recombines TRBV9 with TRBJ2-2, with D perhaps TRBD1 (9 bases). Trimming removed 5 bases from V and 4 bases from J, with 18 bases in between. The CDR3 length is 16 residues. Germline values: CDR1 SGDLS, CDR2 YYNGEE. The CDR3 DNA follows: TGTGCCAGCAGGCCGGGGGGGACAGGGATCACCGGGGAGCTGTTTTTT. Its translation: CASRPGGTGITGELFF.

The genes are TRBV11-2 and TRBJ2-3; 8 bases are shared with TRBD2. Germline V gene lookup returns CDR1 SGHAT and CDR2 FQNNGV. There are 14 residues in the CDR3. V gave up 6 bases and J gave up 1 base; unmatched junction bases: 3. The CDR3 DNA sequence: TGTGCCAGCAGTACTAGCGGAGGCACAGATACGCAGTATTTT. It codes for CASSTSGGTDTQYF.

V is TRBV7-6 and J is TRBJ2-5; no definite D call. Germline V gene lookup returns CDR1 SGHVS and CDR2 FNYEAQ. The CDR3 contains 12 residues. The germline V and J ends were trimmed by 3 bases and 5 bases, with 7 bases remaining between them. The CDR3 coding sequence is TGTGCCAGCAGCTTTATGGAGGAGACCCAGTACTTC. Protein: CASSFMEETQYF.

This clone has a single count. This chain uses TRBV28 with TRBJ2-5; D is perhaps TRBD2 (6 bases). Trimming pared 7 bases from V and 5 bases from J, leaving 11 bases between. The CDR3 is 12 amino acids. The germline gives CDR1 MDHEN, CDR2 SYDVKM. The CDR3 here is CASTGVEETQYF. CDR3 nucleotides: TGTGCCAGCACGGGGGTAGAGGAGACCCAGTACTTC. Supplemented by reference TRBV28 and TRBJ2-5, the full variable domain reads DVKVTQSSRYLVKRTGEKVFLECVQDMDHENMFWYRQDPGLGLRLIYFSYDVKMKEKGDIPEGYSVSREKKERFSLILESASTNQTSMYLCASTGVEETQYFGPGTRLLVL.

V and J are TRBV6-5 and TRBJ1-1, with a weak D call TRBD1 (6 bases). Germline V gives CDR1 MNHEY, CDR2 SVGAGI. The CDR3 sequence is 12 residues long. V was trimmed by 4 bases and J by 4 bases, leaving 7 bases between them. This CDR3 reads CASSSRGTEAFF. As DNA, the CDR3 is TGTGCCAGCAGTTCCAGGGGCACTGAAGCTTTCTTT.

This clone was detected only once. The chain couples TRBV7-9 to TRBJ1-1; a possible D gene is TRBD1 (5 bases). The CDR3 has 12 amino acids. V lost 5 bases and J lost 3, with 7 bases in between. CDR1 and CDR2 (germline): SEHNR, FQNEAQ (reference sequence). The CDR3 coding sequence is TGTGCCAGCAGCCCCAGGGACACTGAAGCTTTCTTT. Residues: CASSPRDTEAFF.

This clone was seen a single time. The chain recombines TRBV10-1 with TRBJ2-3, with 14 nucleotides matching TRBD2. CDR3 length: 16 residues. V lost 6 bases and J lost 6; bases outside the gene matches: 8. Germline CDR1 reads WNHNN; CDR2 reads SYGVQD (reference sequence). CDR3 amino acids: CASRPGTSGRFDTQYF. CDR3 DNA: TGCGCCAGCAGACCCGGGACTAGCGGGAGATTTGATACGCAGTATTTT.

The rearrangement links TRBV6-5 to TRBJ2-7; TRBD1 aligns across 9 bases. CDR3 size: 14 residues. V lost 6 bases and J lost 7; bases outside the gene matches: 10. Germline assignment: CDR1 MNHEY and CDR2 SVGAGI. The CDR3 reads CASRKGQGLGEQYF. The CDR3 region has the DNA TGTGCCAGCAGAAAGGGACAGGGTCTGGGAGAGCAGTACTTC.

V is TRBV7-2 and J is TRBJ2-7; TRBD2 matches 10 bases. The CDR3 is 16 amino acids. Germline V lookup: CDR1 SGHTA, CDR2 FQGNSA. Unmatched junction bases numbered 10, after V lost 6 bases and J lost 2 bases. Here the CDR3 reads CASSSASGGKTYEQYF. The CDR3 coding sequence is TGTGCCAGCAGTTCAGCTAGCGGGGGAAAAACCTACGAGCAGTACTTC. The variable domain in full, with the rest retrieved from reference TRBV7-2 and TRBJ2-7, is GAGVSQSPSNKVTEKGKDVELRCDPISGHTALYWYRQSLGQGLEFLIYFQGNSAPDKSGLPSDRFSAERTGGSVSTLTIQRTQQEDSAVYLCASSSASGGKTYEQYFGPGTRLTVT.

The V call is TRBV28, the J call TRBJ1-2, with D possibly TRBD1 on 5 matching bases. The V and J ends lost 4 bases and 4 bases respectively, with 10 bases between them. This CDR3 has 13 amino acids. CDR1 MDHEN and CDR2 SYDVKM come from the germline V gene. The CDR3 DNA reads as TGTGCCAGCAGTTGGCAGGGTGGCTATGGCTACACCTTC. Its translation: CASSWQGGYGYTF.